The present T cell receptor beta chain was sequenced within a study of blood T cell repertoires in COVID-19. Across the study: Acute and convalescent COVID-19 specimens originated in the United States, Italy and Spain. Sources were T cells, B-cell-depleted T cells, or PBMCs; the material itself was cDNA or gDNA.

V lost 6 bases to trimming and J lost 2 bases; unmatched junction nucleotides: 6. The CDR3 extends over 16 amino acids. Germline V gives CDR1 MDHEN, CDR2 SYDVKM. Original methodology: From reference gene primer amplification, estimates of nucleated cell counts were derived. Generated by immunoSEQ multiplex PCR, the TCRdb table keeps only in-frame clones and is missing some. D and trimming were read from the DNA, whereas the V and J calls and clone size are those reported in that table. The sample yields around 270,000 clones, 85% to 90% seen once. In Seattle, patients joined the study during active infection and were tracked longitudinally.

The TCR sequence derives from a woman aged 60 to 75 with COVID-19, enrolled during active disease. Sequencing was carried out using peripheral blood. The rearrangement links TRBV28 to TRBJ1-5; TRBD1 agrees at 11 bases. DNA for the CDR3: TGTGCCAGCAGCCGGACAGGGGGCTTTGGCAATCAGCCCCAGCATTTT. It translates to CASSRTGGFGNQPQHF. Full variable domain (outside the CDR3, taken from reference TRBV28 and TRBJ1-5): DVKVTQSSRYLVKRTGEKVFLECVQDMDHENMFWYRQDPGLGLRLIYFSYDVKMKEKGDIPEGYSVSREKKERFSLILESASTNQTSMYLCASSRTGGFGNQPQHFGDGTRLSIL.